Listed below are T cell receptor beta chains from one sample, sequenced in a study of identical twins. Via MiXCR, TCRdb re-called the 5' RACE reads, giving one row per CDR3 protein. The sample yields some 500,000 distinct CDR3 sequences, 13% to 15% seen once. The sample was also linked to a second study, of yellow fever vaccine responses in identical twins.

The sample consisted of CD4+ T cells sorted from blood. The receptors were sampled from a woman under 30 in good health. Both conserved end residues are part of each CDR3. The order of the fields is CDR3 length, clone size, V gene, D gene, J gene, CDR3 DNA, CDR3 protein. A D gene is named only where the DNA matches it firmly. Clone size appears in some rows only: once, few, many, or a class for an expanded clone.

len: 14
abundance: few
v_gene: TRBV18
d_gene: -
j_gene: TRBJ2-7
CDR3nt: TGTGCCAGCTCACCAACCATAGCTCGCTACGAGCAGTACTTC
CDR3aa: CASSPTIARYEQYF

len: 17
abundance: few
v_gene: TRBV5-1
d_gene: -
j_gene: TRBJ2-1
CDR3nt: TGCGCCAGCAGCTTGGGCCTCCTCCAGGGGGGTTACAATGAGCAGTTCTTC
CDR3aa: CASSLGLLQGGYNEQFF

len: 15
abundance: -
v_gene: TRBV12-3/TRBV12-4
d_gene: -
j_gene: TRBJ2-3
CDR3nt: TGTGCCAGCAGTTCAAGGCTCCCGGGATTAGATACGCAGTATTTT
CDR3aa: CASSSRLPGLDTQYF

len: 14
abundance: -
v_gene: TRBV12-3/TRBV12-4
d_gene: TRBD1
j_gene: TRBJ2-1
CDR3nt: TGTGCCAGCAGCACGGGACAGGGGAACAATGAGCAGTTCTTC
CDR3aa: CASSTGQGNNEQFF

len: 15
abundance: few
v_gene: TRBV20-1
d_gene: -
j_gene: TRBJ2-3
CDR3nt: TGCAGTGCGCCCGACAGAGCCCGAGTAACAGATACGCAGTATTTT
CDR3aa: CSAPDRARVTDTQYF

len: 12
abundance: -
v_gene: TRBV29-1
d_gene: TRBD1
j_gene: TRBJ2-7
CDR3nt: TGCAGCGTTCACAGGGGCCCTCTCGAGCAGTACTTC
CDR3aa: CSVHRGPLEQYF

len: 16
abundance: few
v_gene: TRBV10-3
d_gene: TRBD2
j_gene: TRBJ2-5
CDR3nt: TGTGCCATCAGTGGACTAGCGGGGGGCTTAGCAGAGACCCAGTACTTC
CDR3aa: CAISGLAGGLAETQYF

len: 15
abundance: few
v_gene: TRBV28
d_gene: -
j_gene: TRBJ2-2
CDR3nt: TGTGCCAGCAGTTCGGCGGGGGCCCTCGCCGGGGAGCTGTTTTTT
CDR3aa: CASSSAGALAGELFF

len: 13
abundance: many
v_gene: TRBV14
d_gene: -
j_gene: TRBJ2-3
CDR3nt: TGTGCCAGCAGCCAGCGGGGCCCAGATACGCAGTATTTT
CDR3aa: CASSQRGPDTQYF

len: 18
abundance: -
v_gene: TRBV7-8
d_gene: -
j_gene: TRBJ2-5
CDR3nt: TGTGCCAGCAGCCGGCGGCAGGCCCAGTTTGCGGGATTAGAGACCCAGTACTTC
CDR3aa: CASSRRQAQFAGLETQYF

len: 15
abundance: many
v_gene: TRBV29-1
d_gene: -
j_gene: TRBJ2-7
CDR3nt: TGCAGCGTTGAAGATAAGGGAACTGGGTCCTACGAGCAGTACTTC
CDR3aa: CSVEDKGTGSYEQYF

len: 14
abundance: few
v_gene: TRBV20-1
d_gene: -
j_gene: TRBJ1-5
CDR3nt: TGCAGTGCTAGAGCGGAGGGGAGCAATCAGCCCCAGCATTTT
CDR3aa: CSARAEGSNQPQHF

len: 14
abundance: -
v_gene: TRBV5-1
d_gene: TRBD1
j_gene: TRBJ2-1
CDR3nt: TGCGCCAGCAGCTACGGACAGGGGGCCAATGAGCAGTTCTTC
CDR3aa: CASSYGQGANEQFF

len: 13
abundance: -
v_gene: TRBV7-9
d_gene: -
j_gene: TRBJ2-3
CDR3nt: TGTGCCAGCAGCCCCCCCGGGGGAGATGCGCAGTATTTT
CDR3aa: CASSPPGGDAQYF

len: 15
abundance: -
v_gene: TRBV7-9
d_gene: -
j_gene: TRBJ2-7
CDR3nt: TGTGCCAGCAGCTTCCCAAGACAGGGAGGCTACGAGCAGTACTTC
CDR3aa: CASSFPRQGGYEQYF

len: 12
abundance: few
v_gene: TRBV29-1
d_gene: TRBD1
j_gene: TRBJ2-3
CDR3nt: TGCAGCGTTCGGGACAGGGTTGATACGCAGTATTTT
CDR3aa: CSVRDRVDTQYF

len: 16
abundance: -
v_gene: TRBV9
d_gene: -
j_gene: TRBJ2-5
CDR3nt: TGTGCCAGCAGCGTACATCCCTCACTGCTACAAGAGACCCAGTACTTC
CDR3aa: CASSVHPSLLQETQYF

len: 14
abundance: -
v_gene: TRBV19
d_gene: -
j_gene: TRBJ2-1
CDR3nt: TGTGCCAGTAGTCACCCGTTACTAGTCAATGAGCAGTTCTTC
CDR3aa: CASSHPLLVNEQFF

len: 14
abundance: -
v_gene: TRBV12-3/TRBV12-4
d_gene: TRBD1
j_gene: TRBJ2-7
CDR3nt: TGTGCCAGCAGTAACCGGGACAGGGCCTACGAGCAGTACTTC
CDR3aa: CASSNRDRAYEQYF

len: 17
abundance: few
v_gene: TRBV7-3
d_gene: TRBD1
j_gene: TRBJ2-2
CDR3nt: TGTGCCAGCAGCTTAATGGTGGGGGACAGTTACACCGGGGAGCTGTTTTTT
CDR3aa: CASSLMVGDSYTGELFF

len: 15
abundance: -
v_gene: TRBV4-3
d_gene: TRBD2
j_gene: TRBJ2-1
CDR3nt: TGCGCCAGCAGCCAAGGACTAGCGGGAGTAAGTGAGCAGTTCTTC
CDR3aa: CASSQGLAGVSEQFF

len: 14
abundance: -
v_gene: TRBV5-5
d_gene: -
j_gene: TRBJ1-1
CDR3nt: TGTGCCAGCAGCTTGGTAATAGGAGCTCAGGAAGCTTTCTTT
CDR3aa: CASSLVIGAQEAFF

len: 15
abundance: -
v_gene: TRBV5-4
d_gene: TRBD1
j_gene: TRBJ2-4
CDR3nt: TGTGCCAGCAGCGCTGCCGGGACAGCTAAAAACATTCAGTACTTC
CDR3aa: CASSAAGTAKNIQYF

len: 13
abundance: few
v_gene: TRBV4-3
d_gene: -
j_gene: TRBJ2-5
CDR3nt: TGCGCCAGCAGCCAAGATGGGTCGGGAACCCAGTACTTC
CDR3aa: CASSQDGSGTQYF

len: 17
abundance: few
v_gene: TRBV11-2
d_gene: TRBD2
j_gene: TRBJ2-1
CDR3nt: TGTGCCAGCAGCCGGGGGGGCCTAGCGGGTTCCTACAATGAGCAGTTCTTC
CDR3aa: CASSRGGLAGSYNEQFF

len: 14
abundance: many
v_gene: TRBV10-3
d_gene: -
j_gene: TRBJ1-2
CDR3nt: TGTGCCATCAGTGAGAAGGGAGTCGGCTATGGCTACACCTTC
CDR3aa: CAISEKGVGYGYTF

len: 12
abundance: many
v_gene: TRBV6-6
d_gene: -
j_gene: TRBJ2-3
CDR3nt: TGTGCCAGCAGTTACTCGAGGCAGGTCCCATATTTT
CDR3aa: CASSYSRQVPYF

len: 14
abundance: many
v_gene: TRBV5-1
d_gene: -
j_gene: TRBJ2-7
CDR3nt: TGCGCCAGCAGCACCAATACAGGGACCTACGAGCAGTACTTC
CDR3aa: CASSTNTGTYEQYF

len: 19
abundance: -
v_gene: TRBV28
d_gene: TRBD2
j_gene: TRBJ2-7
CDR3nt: TGTGCCAGCAGTTTATGGCTCGCGCCGGGACTAGAAATCCGCTACGAGCAGTACTTC
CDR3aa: CASSLWLAPGLEIRYEQYF

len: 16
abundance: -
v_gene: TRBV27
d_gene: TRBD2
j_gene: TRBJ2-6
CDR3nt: TGTGCCAGCAGATCAGCGGGGGGGCCCGGGGCCAACGTCCTGACTTTC
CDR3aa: CASRSAGGPGANVLTF

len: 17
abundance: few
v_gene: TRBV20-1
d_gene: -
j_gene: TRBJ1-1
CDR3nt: TGCAGTGCTAGAGATCGGGGGGTAATCGGGCAAATCTCTGAAGCTTTCTTT
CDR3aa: CSARDRGVIGQISEAFF

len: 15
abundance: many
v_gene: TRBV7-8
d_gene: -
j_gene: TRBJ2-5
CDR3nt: TGTGCCAGCAGCTTAGTAGCCGGGTTCCAAGAGACCCAGTACTTC
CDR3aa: CASSLVAGFQETQYF

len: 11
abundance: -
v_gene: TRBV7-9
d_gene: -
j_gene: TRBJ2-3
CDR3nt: TGTGCCAGCAGCTTAGGCCCTCCGCAGTATTTT
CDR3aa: CASSLGPPQYF

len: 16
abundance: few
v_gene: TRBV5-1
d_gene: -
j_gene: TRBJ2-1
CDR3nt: TGCGCCAGCAGCTTAGACTCCACCGGCAGGTACAATGAGCAGTTCTTC
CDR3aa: CASSLDSTGRYNEQFF

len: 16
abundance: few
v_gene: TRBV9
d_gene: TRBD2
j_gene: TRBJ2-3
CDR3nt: TGTGCCAGCAGCCTAACGGGGGGGCTCCGCACAGATACGCAGTATTTT
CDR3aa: CASSLTGGLRTDTQYF

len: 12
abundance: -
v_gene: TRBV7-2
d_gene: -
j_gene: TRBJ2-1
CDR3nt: TGTGCCAGCAGTAAAGAGAGCGGGGAGCAGTTCTTC
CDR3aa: CASSKESGEQFF

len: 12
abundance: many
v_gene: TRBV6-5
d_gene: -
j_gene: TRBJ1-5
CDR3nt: TGTGCCAGCCGGGGTTCCAATCAGCCCCAGCATTTT
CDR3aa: CASRGSNQPQHF

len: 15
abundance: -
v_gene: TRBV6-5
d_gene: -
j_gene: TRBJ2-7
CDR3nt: TGTGCCAGCAGTTACTCGCGCGCAGGGGACGGCGAGCAGTACTTC
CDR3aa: CASSYSRAGDGEQYF

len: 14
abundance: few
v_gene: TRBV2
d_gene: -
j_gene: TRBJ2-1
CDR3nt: TGTGCCAGCAGTGTTGCTAGGGTTCCATTTGAGCAGTTCTTC
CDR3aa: CASSVARVPFEQFF

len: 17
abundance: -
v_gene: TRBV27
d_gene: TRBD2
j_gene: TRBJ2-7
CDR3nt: TGTGCCAGCAGTCCTAACGAGACTAGCGCGGTCACCTACGAGCAGTACTTC
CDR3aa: CASSPNETSAVTYEQYF

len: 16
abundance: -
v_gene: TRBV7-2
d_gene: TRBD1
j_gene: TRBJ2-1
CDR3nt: TGTGCCAGCAGCTCCACCGGGACAGGGGGCGGCAATGAGCAGTTCTTC
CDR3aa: CASSSTGTGGGNEQFF

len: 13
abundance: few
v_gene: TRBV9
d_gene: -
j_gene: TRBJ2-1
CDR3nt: TGTGCCAGCAGCGTAGGGGACCGCAAGGAGCAGTTCTTC
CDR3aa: CASSVGDRKEQFF

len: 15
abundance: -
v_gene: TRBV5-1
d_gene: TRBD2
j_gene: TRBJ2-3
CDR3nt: TGCGCCAGCAGGCCGGGACTAGCGATGGTAGTGGCGCAGTATTTT
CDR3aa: CASRPGLAMVVAQYF

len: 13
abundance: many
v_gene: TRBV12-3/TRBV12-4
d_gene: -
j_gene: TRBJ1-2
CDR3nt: TGTGCCAGCAGTTCAGGACGGAACTATGGCTACACCTTC
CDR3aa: CASSSGRNYGYTF

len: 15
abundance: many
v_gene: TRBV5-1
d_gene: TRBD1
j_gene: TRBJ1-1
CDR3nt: TGCGCCAGCAGCTCTAGGACAGGGGGCTCGACTGAAGCTTTCTTT
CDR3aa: CASSSRTGGSTEAFF

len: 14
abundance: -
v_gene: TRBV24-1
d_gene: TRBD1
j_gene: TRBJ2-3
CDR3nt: TGTGCCATTCAACGACAGGGGAGCACAGATACGCAGTATTTT
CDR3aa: CAIQRQGSTDTQYF

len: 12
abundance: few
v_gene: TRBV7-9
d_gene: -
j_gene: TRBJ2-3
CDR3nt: TGTGCCAGCAGCTTAGCGCCCTCCTTTTTGTATTTT
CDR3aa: CASSLAPSFLYF

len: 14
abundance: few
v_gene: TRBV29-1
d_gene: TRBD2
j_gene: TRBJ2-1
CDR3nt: TGCAGCGTTGGGCTAGCGGGAGTACGCAATGAGCAGTTCTTC
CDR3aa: CSVGLAGVRNEQFF

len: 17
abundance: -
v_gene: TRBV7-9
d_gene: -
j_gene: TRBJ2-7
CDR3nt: TGTGCCAGCAGCTTCACAGGACTTGGCCTTCCCTCCTACGAGCAGTACTTC
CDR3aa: CASSFTGLGLPSYEQYF

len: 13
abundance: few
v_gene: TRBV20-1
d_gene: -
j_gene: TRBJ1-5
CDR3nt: TGCAGTGCCCTGTGGGGGAGCAATCAGCCCCAGCATTTT
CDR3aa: CSALWGSNQPQHF

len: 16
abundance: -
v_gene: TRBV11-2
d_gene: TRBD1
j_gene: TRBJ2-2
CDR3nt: TGTGCCAGCACCCCCGGGACAGGGGGCGTCACCGGGGAGCTGTTTTTT
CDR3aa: CASTPGTGGVTGELFF

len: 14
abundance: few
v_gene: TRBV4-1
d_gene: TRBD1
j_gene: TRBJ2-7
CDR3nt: TGCGCCAGCAGCTCCCGGGACAGGGGCGACGAGCAGTACTTC
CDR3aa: CASSSRDRGDEQYF

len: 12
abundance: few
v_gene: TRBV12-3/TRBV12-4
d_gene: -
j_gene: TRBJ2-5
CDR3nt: TGTGCCAGCAGTTGGACACAAGAGACCCAGTACTTC
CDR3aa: CASSWTQETQYF